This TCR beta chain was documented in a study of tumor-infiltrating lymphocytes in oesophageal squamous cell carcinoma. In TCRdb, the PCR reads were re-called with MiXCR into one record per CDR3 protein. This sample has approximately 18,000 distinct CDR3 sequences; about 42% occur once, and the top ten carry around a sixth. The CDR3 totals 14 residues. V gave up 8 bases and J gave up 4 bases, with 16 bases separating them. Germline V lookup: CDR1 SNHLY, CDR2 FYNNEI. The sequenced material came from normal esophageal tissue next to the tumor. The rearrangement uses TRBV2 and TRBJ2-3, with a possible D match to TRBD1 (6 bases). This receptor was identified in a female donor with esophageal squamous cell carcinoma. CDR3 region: CASFQHRDADTQYF. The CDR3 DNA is TGTGCCAGCTTTCAACACAGGGATGCAGATACGCAGTATTTT.